Below, 18 T cell receptor beta chains from the same sample are listed, as sequenced in a study of beta chain features in type 1 diabetes. What was sequenced were expressed TCRB transcripts, since all of the isolated RNA had been reverse transcribed. TCRdb's table, derived via immunoSEQ multiplex PCR, lists solely in-frame clones and lacks some. The sample has approximately 200,000 clones, over 9.5% seen once. Sequences were obtained from naive CD4+ T cells from blood. The receptor set was obtained from a woman under 30 in good health.

V usage is TRBV7-2 and J usage is TRBJ2-7, with TRBD1 identical over 8 bases. The CDR3 has 13 amino acids. J lost 5 bases, V lost 5 bases, and 5 bases had no gene match. Germline CDR1 reads SGHTA; CDR2 reads FQGNSA. Written as DNA, the CDR3 is TGTGCCAGCAGCCCTGGGGACAGGAACGAGCAGTACTTC. Protein product: CASSPGDRNEQYF.

The CDR3 here is CASGLVQGSGTEAFF. CDR3 coding DNA: TGTGCTAGTGGTTTGGTACAGGGCTCGGGGACTGAAGCTTTCTTT. The chain is built from TRBV12-5 and TRBJ1-1; tentative D call: TRBD1 (6 bases). Germline CDR1 and CDR2: LGHNT and FRNRAP. V was trimmed by 0 bases and J by 5 bases, leaving 13 bases between them. The CDR3 has 15 amino acids.

The rearrangement joins TRBV6-6 to TRBJ1-3; D not certain. CDR1 and CDR2 (germline): MNHNY, SVGAGI (reference sequence). The CDR3 spans 14 residues. The CDR3: CASRGASSGNTIYF. The CDR3 DNA is TGTGCGAGCCGGGGAGCGAGCTCTGGAAACACCATATATTTT.

The rearrangement links TRBV15 to TRBJ1-2, with 7 bases lining up with TRBD1. The CDR3 spans 12 residues. Unmatched junction bases numbered 10, after V lost 5 bases and J lost 13 bases. Germline V gene lookup returns CDR1 LNHNV and CDR2 YYDKDF (reference sequence). The CDR3 is CATSLGQETGTF. In DNA form, the CDR3 reads TGTGCCACCAGCCTAGGACAGGAAACCGGCACCTTC.

This clone has a handful of counts. The chain joins TRBV25-1 to TRBJ1-4; possibly TRBD1 for D (6 bases). The CDR3 consists of 14 residues. The V end was cut by 6 bases, the J end by 8 bases, with 16 bases between. Germline CDR1 reads MGHDK; CDR2 reads SYGVNS. CDR3 in amino acids: CASSASGALEKLFF. DNA for the CDR3: TGTGCCAGCAGCGCATCAGGGGCACTCGAAAAACTGTTTTTT.

This sequence joins TRBV2 and TRBJ2-7, with 9 bases aligning to TRBD1. The CDR3 covers 14 residues. Germline V gene lookup returns CDR1 SNHLY and CDR2 FYNNEI. V dropped 5 bases and J dropped 3; count of bases not matched to a gene: 5. CDR3 amino acids: CASSTTGGGYEQYF. The CDR3 nucleotides read TGTGCCAGCAGTACCACAGGGGGCGGCTACGAGCAGTACTTC.

J is TRBJ2-5 and V is TRBV19, with 10 nucleotides matching TRBD2. Germline values: CDR1 LNHDA, CDR2 SQIVND (reference sequence). Trimming cost V 6 bases and J 5 bases; bases outside gene matches: 15. CDR3 size: 17 residues. CDR3 loop: CASRVVGAGGELETQYF. DNA of the CDR3: TGTGCCAGTAGAGTCGTTGGAGCGGGAGGGGAATTGGAGACCCAGTACTTC.

The table lists this clone with a few counts. The J gene is TRBJ2-7, the V gene TRBV6-5; TRBD1 aligns across 9 bases. The germline V gene has CDR1 MNHEY and CDR2 SVGAGI. Trimming at V came to 7 bases and at J to 5 bases, leaving 9 bases not matched to a gene. CDR3 length: 14 residues. CDR3 nucleotide sequence: TGTGCCAGCACGAACACAGGGGGCACAGACGAGCAGTACTTC. It codes for CASTNTGGTDEQYF.

Regarding this clone: One end of the junction is discordant with germline, which a read error may explain. J is TRBJ2-3 and V is TRBV7-7, with a tentative D call TRBD2 (5 bases). Germline CDR1 is SSHAT and CDR2 is FNYEAQ (reference sequence). This CDR3 is built from 15 residues. CDR3 bases: TGTGCTAGCAGCTTAGCGCCCAGGCCCTCTGAGACGCAGTATTTT. Translated: CASSLAPRPSETQYF.

The V and J genes are TRBV6-5 and TRBJ2-1; possibly TRBD2 for D (6 bases). Germline V gene lookup returns CDR1 MNHEY and CDR2 SVGAGI. This CDR3 region has 14 residues. The ends were cut back, 6 bases at V and 5 bases at J, with 14 bases in the middle. The CDR3 loop reads CASRGLSTNNEQFF. CDR3 coding DNA: TGTGCCAGCAGGGGACTGTCGACGAACAATGAGCAGTTCTTC.

The rearrangement uses TRBV27 and TRBJ1-2; no clear D gene. Germline V gene sequence: CDR1 MNHEY, CDR2 SMNVEV (reference sequence). Trimming left V 3 bases short and J 6 bases short, with 11 bases between. This CDR3 has 13 amino acids. CDR3 region: CASSFLTGDGYTF. CDR3 DNA: TGTGCCAGCAGTTTCCTTACCGGGGATGGCTACACCTTC.

The chain has TRBV29-1 and TRBJ2-5; tentatively, D is TRBD2 (6 bases). CDR1 is SQVTM and CDR2 is ANQGSEA in the germline V gene. The ends were cut back, 5 bases at V and 5 bases at J, with 15 bases in the middle. The CDR3 has 13 residues. DNA of the CDR3: TGCAGCGTTACGCAGCCCAGCGGGGAGACCCAGTACTTC. It codes for CSVTQPSGETQYF.

This clone was seen a few times. The gene calls are TRBV11-3 and TRBJ2-1, with 8 bases matching TRBD2. J was trimmed by 1 base and V by 4 bases; bases with no gene match: 3. Germline V gene data show CDR1 as SGHNT and CDR2 as YENEEA. The CDR3 totals 15 residues. This CDR3 is CASSYSGTSYNEQFF. The CDR3 DNA reads TGTGCCAGCAGCTATAGCGGGACATCCTACAATGAGCAGTTCTTC.

This clone was found a few times. This sequence joins TRBV7-8 and TRBJ2-3, with 8 bases matching TRBD2. Germline CDR1 SGHVS, CDR2 FQNEAQ. V dropped 10 bases and J dropped 5; count of bases not matched to a gene: 8. CDR3 length equals 13 residues. The chain's CDR3 is CATTTSVRDTQYF. The CDR3 nucleotides read TGTGCCACCACGACTAGCGTGAGAGATACGCAGTATTTT.

This chain connects TRBV6-5 to TRBJ2-3; 8 nucleotides line up with TRBD1. CDR3 length equals 15 residues. Germline-derived CDR1 and CDR2 are MNHEY and SVGAGI. Germline trimming cut 5 bases from V and 0 bases from J; bases unmatched to any gene: 4. The CDR3 sequence is CASSVRDRSTDTQYF. The CDR3 nucleotides read TGTGCCAGCAGTGTACGGGACAGGAGCACAGATACGCAGTATTTT.

This clone was counted only a few times. V is TRBV19 and J is TRBJ1-5; tentative D call: TRBD1 (5 bases). Germline values: CDR1 LNHDA, CDR2 SQIVND (reference sequence). V lost 4 bases to trimming and J lost 0 bases, with 13 bases between them. This CDR3 is built from 16 residues. Here the CDR3 DNA reads TGTGCCAGTAGTAGTCAGGGAGGTCATAGCAATCAGCCCCAGCATTTT. It translates to CASSSQGGHSNQPQHF.

The sample holds a few counts of this clone. The genes are TRBV25-1 and TRBJ1-1, with a tentative D call TRBD1 (5 bases). CDR1 and CDR2 (germline): MGHDK, SYGVNS. V shed 3 bases and J shed 4 bases, with 21 bases lying between them. There are 17 residues in the CDR3. As DNA, the CDR3 is TGTGCCAGCAGTGATCCCCGTCGTGGGGGAGGAGGCACTGAAGCTTTCTTT. Amino acids: CASSDPRRGGGGTEAFF.

CDR3 nucleotide sequence: TGCGCCAGCAGCCCTCGGGCGGGGGGCCGGGCAGAGACCCAGTACTTC. Translated, it gives CASSPRAGGRAETQYF. The chain carries TRBV5-1 and TRBJ2-5; 8 nucleotides match TRBD2. Germline loops: CDR1 SGHRS, CDR2 YFSETQ. Trimming removed 4 bases from V and 4 bases from J; junction bases left unmatched: 12. This CDR3 has 16 amino acids.